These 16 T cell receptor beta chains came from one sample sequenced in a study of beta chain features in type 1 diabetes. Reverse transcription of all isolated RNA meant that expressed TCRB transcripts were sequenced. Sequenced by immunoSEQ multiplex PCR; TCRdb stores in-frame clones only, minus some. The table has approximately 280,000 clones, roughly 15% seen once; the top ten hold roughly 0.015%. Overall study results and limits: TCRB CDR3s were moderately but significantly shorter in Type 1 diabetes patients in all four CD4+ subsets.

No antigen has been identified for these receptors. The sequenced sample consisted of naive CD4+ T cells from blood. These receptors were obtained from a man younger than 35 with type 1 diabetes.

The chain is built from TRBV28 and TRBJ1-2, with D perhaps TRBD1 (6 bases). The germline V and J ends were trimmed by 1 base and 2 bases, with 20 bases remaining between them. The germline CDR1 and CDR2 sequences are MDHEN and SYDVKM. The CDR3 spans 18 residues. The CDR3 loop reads CASSLYSQPPTGNYGYTF. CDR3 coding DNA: TGTGCCAGCAGTTTATATTCACAGCCGCCCACAGGGAACTATGGCTACACCTTC.

CDR3 amino acids: CSVAPRPKGANEQFF. The CDR3, as DNA: TGCAGCGTTGCGCCTCGGCCTAAGGGAGCGAATGAGCAGTTCTTC. The genes are TRBV29-1 and TRBJ2-1; D possibly corresponds to TRBD2 (5 bases). Germline CDR1 and CDR2: SQVTM and ANQGSEA. Trimming left V 4 bases short and J 7 bases short, with 20 bases between. The CDR3 contains 15 residues.

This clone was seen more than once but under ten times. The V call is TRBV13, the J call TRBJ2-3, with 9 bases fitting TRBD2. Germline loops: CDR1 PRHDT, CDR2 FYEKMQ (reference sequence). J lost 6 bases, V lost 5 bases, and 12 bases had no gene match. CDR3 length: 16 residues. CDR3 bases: TGTGCCAGCAGCCCGCTAGGAGCGGGAGGTATGGATACGCAGTATTTT. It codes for CASSPLGAGGMDTQYF.

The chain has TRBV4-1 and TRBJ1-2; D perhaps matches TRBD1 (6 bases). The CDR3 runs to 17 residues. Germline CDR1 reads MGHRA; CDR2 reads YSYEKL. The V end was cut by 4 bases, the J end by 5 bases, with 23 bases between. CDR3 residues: CASSPWGPRGLTYGYTF. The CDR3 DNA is TGCGCCAGCAGCCCCTGGGGGCCAAGGGGATTAACTTATGGCTACACCTTC.

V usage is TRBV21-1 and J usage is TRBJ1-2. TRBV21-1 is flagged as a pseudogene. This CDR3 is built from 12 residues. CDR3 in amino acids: CASRDFNYGYTF. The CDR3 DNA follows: TGTGCCAGCCGCGATTTTAACTATGGCTACACCTTC.

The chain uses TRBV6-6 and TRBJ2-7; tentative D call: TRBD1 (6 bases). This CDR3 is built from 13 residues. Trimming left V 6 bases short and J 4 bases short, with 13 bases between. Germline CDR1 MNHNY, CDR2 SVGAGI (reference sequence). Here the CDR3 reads CASSPGTPYEQYF. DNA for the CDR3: TGTGCCAGCAGCCCTGGGACACCGTACGAGCAGTACTTC.

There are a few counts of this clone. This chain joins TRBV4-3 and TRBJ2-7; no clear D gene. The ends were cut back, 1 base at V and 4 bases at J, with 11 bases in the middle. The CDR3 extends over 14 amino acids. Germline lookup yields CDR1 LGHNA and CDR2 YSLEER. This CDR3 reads CASSQGANLYEQYF. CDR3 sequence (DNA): TGCGCCAGCAGCCAAGGGGCGAACCTATACGAGCAGTACTTC.

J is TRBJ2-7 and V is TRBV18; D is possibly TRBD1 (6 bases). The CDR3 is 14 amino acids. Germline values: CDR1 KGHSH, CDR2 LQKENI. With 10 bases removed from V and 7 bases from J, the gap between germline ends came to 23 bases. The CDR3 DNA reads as TGTGCCACCTCGACCGGGACACCGGTCGGAGAGCAGTACTTC. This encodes CATSTGTPVGEQYF.

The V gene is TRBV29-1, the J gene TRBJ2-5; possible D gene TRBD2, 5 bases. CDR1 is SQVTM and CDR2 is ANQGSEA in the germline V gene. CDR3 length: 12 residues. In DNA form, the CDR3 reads TGCAGTTCCTCTGAGGGCCAAGAGACCCAGTACTTC. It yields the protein CSSSEGQETQYF.

The CDR3 bases are TGTGCCAGCAGCAGGGACAGACCCTACGAGCAGTACTTC. It translates to CASSRDRPYEQYF. The chain combines TRBV6-6 with TRBJ2-7, with TRBD1 identical over 7 bases. The germline V gene has CDR1 MNHNY and CDR2 SVGAGI (reference sequence). The CDR3 has 13 amino acids. The trim removed 6 bases at V and 2 bases at J, leaving 4 bases unmatched.

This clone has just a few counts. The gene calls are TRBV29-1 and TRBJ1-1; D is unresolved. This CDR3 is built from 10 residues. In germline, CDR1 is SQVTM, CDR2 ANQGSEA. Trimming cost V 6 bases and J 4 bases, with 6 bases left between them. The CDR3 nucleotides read TGCAGCGTATCCGGCACTGAAGCTTTCTTT. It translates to CSVSGTEAFF.

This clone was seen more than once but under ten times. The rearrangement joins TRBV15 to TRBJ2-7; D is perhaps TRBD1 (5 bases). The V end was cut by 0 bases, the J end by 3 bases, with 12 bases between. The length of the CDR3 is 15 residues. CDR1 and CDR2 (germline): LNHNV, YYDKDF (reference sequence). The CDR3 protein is CATSRDRFRDYEQYF. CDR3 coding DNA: TGTGCCACCAGCAGAGATCGGTTCAGGGACTACGAGCAGTACTTC.

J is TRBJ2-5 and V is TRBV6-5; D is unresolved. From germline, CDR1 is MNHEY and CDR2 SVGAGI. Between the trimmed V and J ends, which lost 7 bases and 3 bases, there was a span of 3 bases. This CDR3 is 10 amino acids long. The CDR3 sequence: CASNKETQYF. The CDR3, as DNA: TGTGCCAGCAACAAAGAGACCCAGTACTTC.

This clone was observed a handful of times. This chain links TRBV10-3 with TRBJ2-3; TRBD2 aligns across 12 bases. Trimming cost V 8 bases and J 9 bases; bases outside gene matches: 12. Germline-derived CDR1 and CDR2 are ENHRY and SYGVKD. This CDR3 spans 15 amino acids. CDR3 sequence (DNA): TGTGCCATCCGACAGGGCCTAGCGGGGGGGCAGACGCAGTATTTT. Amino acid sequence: CAIRQGLAGGQTQYF.

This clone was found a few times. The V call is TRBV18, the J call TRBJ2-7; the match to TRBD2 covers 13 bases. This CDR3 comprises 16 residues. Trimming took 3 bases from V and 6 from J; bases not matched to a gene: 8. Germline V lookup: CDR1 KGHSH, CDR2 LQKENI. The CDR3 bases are TGTGCCAGCTCACCGCCGGGACTAGCGGGATCGGGCGAGCAGTACTTC. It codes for CASSPPGLAGSGEQYF.

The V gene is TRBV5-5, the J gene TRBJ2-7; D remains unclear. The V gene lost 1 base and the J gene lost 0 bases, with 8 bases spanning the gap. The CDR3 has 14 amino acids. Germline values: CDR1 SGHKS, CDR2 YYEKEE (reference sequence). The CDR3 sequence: CASSLLSSSYEQYF. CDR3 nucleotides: TGTGCCAGCAGCTTGCTATCGTCCTCCTACGAGCAGTACTTC.